This T cell receptor (beta chain) was recorded in a study of T cell clonotyping in hematopoietic cell transplantation (dated by TCRdb to 2020 to 2022). For the wider study: Pretransplant samples from recipients were collected after cytoreduction. A total of under 150 blood samples were collected in the study from 35 to 45 consecutive transplant recipients and their related donors. Recruitment of patients ran from 2015 to early 2017, and follow-up continued until late 2020 or until death. Beyond this particular receptor, the publication reports: A decrease in recipient TCR diversity was observed after transplant, and a progressive increase in pathologically expanded clonotypes was seen from day 30 to day 180. The sample size was limited, and CD4 and CD8 repertoire contributions could not be separated because cells were not sorted. Only a small fraction of recipient repertoires overlapped donor repertoires, with over 95% appearing de novo at the given depth. Broader posttransplant TCR repertoire diversity was predicted by donor and pretransplant recipient Inverse Simpson Index values.

Concerning this clone: The target of this receptor is not known. Nothing much larger sits one base from this clone, and base qualities are not available.

The immunoSEQ assay, a bias-controlled multiplex PCR using V- and J-specific primers, was used to amplify TCR beta CDR3 regions from genomic DNA. In a second PCR step, the CDR3 amplicons were tagged with a proprietary barcode plus Illumina adapter sequences. An Illumina MiSeq instrument was used for sequencing of the CDR3 libraries. As for the original processing: Export and quality control were handled in immunoSEQ Analyzer 3.0, while downstream analyses relied on R Bioconductor and Immunarch. Only productive rearrangements in the normalized downsampled data set were used to calculate repertoire metrics. Pathologically expanded clonotypes were defined as those larger than 5 templates in the normalized cohort. The Inverse Simpson Index was used to measure repertoire diversity. To capture all clonotypes, CMV-specificity analyses were performed on the non-normalized data set. TCRdb carries this immuneACCESS record with in-frame sequences only. Its versions omit some clonotypes, under half of them owing to an unresolved V gene in the studies checked, with the rest unexplained. Clonal size and the V and J genes are those of that table, whereas D and trimming came from the DNA. The sample records tens of thousands of clones, about 96% of which are singletons. Around 1.7% of the sample rests with the top ten.

The time point label here, explained by the study, means: recipient sample about 28 days before transplant, after cytoreduction. Blood from recipients was drawn roughly 28 days before transplant, then again at days 30, 100 and 180 after transplant. Nuclei Lysis Solution was used to extract genomic DNA from fresh or cryopreserved unfractionated peripheral blood mononuclear cells. The CDR3 covers 16 residues, taking in both the cysteine and the phenylalanine. Just the 48-base CDR3 DNA is kept, in frame starting at base 1. CDR1 SGHTS and CDR2 YDEGEE were looked up in the germline V gene. Trimming removed 1 base from V and 5 bases from J; the gene matches leave 3 bases unexplained.

The specimen was peripheral blood mononuclear cells, collected before stem cell transplant. The origin of this receptor is a woman aged 50 to 65 with acute myeloid leukemia. Some clones in this sample may be carry-over from other donors' samples. The rearranged segments are TRBV5-8 and TRBJ2-3, and TRBD2 matches 14 of the central bases. The sequenced DNA: TGTGCCAGCAGCTTGATGGGACTAGCGGGAGTAGATACGCAGTATTTT. Its product reads: CASSLMGLAGVDTQYF.